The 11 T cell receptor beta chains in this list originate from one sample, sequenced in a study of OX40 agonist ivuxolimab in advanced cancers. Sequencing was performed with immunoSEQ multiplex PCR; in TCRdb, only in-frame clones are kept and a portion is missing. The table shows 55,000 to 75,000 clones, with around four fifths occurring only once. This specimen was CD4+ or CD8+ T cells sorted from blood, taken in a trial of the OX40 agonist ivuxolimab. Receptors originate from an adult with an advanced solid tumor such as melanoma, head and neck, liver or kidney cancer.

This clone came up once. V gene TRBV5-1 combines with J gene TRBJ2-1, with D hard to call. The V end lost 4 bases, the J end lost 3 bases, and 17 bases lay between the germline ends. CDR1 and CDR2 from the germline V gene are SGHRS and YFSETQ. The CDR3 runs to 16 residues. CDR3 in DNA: TGCGCCAGCAGCCACGATTGGGCTCGAGGCTACAATGAGCAGTTCTTC. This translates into CASSHDWARGYNEQFF.

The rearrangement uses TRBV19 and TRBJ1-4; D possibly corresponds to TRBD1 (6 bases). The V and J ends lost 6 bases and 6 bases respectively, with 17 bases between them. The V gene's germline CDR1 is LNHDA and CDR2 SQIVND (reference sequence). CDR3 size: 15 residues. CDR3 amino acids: CASSTTVGGYEKLFF. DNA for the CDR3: TGTGCCAGTAGCACCACTGTCGGGGGCTATGAAAAACTGTTTTTT.

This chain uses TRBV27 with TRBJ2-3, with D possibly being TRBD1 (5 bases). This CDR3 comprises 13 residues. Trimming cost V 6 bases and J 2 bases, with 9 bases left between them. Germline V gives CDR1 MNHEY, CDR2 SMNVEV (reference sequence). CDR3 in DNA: TGTGCCAGCAGGGACATTCTCACAGATACGCAGTATTTT. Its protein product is CASRDILTDTQYF.

CDR3 sequence reads: CANRDRTNTEAFF. Here the CDR3 DNA reads TGTGCCAACCGGGACAGGACCAACACTGAAGCTTTCTTT. The V call is TRBV6-4, the J call TRBJ1-1; 8 bases are a match to TRBD1. This CDR3 has 13 amino acids. V was clipped by 10 bases and J by 2 bases; unmatched bases: 6. Germline loops: CDR1 MRHNA, CDR2 SNTAGT.

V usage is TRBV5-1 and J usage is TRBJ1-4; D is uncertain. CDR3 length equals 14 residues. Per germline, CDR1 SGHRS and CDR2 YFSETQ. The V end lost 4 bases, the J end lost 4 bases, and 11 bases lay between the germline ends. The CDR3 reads CASSPGPNNEKLFF. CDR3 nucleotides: TGCGCCAGCAGCCCCGGGCCGAATAATGAAAAACTGTTTTTT.

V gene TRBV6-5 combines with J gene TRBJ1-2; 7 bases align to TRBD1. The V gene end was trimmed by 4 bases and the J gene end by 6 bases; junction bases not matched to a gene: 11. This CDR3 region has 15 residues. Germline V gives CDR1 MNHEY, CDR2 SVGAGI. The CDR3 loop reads CASSSPRQGVDGYTF. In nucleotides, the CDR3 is TGTGCCAGCAGTTCTCCAAGACAGGGAGTGGATGGCTACACCTTC.

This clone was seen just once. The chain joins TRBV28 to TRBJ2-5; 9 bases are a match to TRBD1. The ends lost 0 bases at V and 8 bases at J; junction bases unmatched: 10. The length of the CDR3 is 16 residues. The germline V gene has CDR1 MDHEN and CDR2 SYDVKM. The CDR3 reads CASSLWGQGSVETQYF. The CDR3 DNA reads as TGTGCCAGCAGTTTATGGGGACAGGGTTCAGTGGAAACCCAGTACTTC.

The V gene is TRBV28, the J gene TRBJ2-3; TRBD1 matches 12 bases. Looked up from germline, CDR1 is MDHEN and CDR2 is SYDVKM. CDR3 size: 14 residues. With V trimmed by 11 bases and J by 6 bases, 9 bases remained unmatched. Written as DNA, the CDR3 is TGTGCCGGAGGGACAGGGGGCTCGTTGGATACGCAGTATTTT. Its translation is CAGGTGGSLDTQYF.

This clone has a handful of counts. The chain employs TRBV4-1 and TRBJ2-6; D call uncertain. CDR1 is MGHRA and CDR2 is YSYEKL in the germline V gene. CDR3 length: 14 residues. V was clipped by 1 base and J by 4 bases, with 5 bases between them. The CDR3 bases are TGCGCCAGCAGCCAAGTTGCCGGGGCCAACGTCCTGACTTTC. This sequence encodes CASSQVAGANVLTF.

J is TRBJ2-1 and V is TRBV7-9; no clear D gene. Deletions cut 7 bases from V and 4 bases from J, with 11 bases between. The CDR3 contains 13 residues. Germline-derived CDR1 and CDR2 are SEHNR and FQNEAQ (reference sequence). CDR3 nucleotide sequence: TGTGCCAGCACGGTCAGACTGTACAATGAGCAGTTCTTC. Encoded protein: CASTVRLYNEQFF.

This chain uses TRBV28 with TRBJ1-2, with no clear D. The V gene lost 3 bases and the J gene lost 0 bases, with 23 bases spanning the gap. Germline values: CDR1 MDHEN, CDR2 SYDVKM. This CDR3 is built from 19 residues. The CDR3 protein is CASSFPPGSDSLSNYGYTF. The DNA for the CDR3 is TGTGCCAGCAGTTTCCCCCCTGGTTCTGATTCCTTATCTAACTATGGCTACACCTTC.